This TCR beta chain was identified in a study of blood T cell repertoires in COVID-19 (dated by TCRdb to 2018 to 2021). Broadly, across the study: Samples covering the acute and convalescent phases of COVID-19 were provided by collaborators in the United States, Italy and Spain. The prospective study material was composed of cDNA or gDNA derived from T cells, B-cell-depleted T cells, or PBMCs. Subjects who had been exposed to COVID-19, were actively infected with it, or had recovered from it provided the deeply sampled blood TCRbeta repertoires that made up the dataset. A freely available public database, intended as a resource for researchers studying the immune response to SARS-CoV-2, is where the repertoires were released. The samples were drawn from two sources: the first 160 participants of the ongoing ImmuneRACE study, and 1,254 subjects contributed by 6 global collaborators. The sample metadata nearly always contained a de-identified subject ID, COVID-19 status, age in years and sex. HLA class I and class II types, where available, came from metadata supplied by the sample provider rather than from assay-based typing. What the work shows at the level of the full study, not this receptor alone: The quantity of clinical and demographic metadata differed by source and by participant and was supplied without curation.

This clone was counted once. This clone's antigen is unknown. Per-base quality was not reported, and no clone a single base away is much larger than it. The immunoSEQ Assay, a bias-controlled multiplex PCR, was used to amplify TCRbeta CDR3 regions from genomic DNA. The source study handled its data this way. The number of nucleated cells in each sample was estimated from the amplification of reference gene primers within the assay. Sequence reads were collapsed and filtered to measure the absolute abundance of every unique TCRbeta CDR3 rearrangement. Productive Simpson clonality was computed per sample as the square root of Simpson's diversity index over productive rearrangements. TCRdb obtained this table from immuneACCESS and retained in-frame rearrangements with V and J assigned. These tables miss some clones; where compared with another copy, unresolved V genes account for less than half of the shortfall, and the remainder is unexplained. Clone size and the V and J calls come from that table; the DNA yielded D and trimming. This sample is represented by 230,000 or so clones; roughly 87% of them were singletons. 1.5% to 2% of the sample goes to the ten largest clones.

From V the trimming removes 2 bases and from J it removes 2 bases, while the gene matches leave 2 bases of the junction unaccounted for. Inclusive of the bounding cysteine and phenylalanine, the CDR3 is 14 residues long. Only the CDR3 region is kept as DNA, spanning 42 bases read in frame from base 1. The germline V gene yields MDHEN for CDR1 and SYDVKM for CDR2. Collaborating institutions collected whole blood in K2EDTA tubes following their own protocols. For TCRbeta analysis, collaborators shipped samples as frozen whole blood, isolated PBMCs, or DNA extracted from either of those sample types. The sequence derives from a man in his forties with active or convalescent COVID-19. The chain joins TRBV28 to TRBJ2-5; 7 bases in the junction line up with TRBD1. Sequenced sample: peripheral blood. The nucleotide sequence is given as TGTGCCAGCAGTTTAGACAGGGTACAAGAGACCCAGTACTTC. Its protein product is CASSLDRVQETQYF.